These 4 T cell receptor beta chains were sequenced from one sample in a study of vaccination and CD4 T cells after COVID-19. No antigen has been identified for these receptors. Treatment meaning: roughly 11-day PBMC culture with coronavirus spike peptide pools or control peptides (ViraFEST assay). The Oncomine TCR Beta short-read assay generated sequence data from the DNA of cultured CD4+ T cells. From the PCR reads, TCRdb called clonotypes with MiXCR, one entry per CDR3 protein. In the table there are about 14,000 distinct CDR3 sequences, about 64% of which are singletons. The specimen was CD4+ T cells from blood, cultured in vitro. These receptors originate from a human donor who had recovered from COVID-19.

The chain combines TRBV12-3 or TRBV12-4 with TRBJ1-2, with D unclear. This CDR3 comprises 14 residues. V shed 1 base and J shed 4 bases, with 10 bases lying between them. The CDR3 region is CASSLGSIPYGYTF. The DNA of the CDR3 is TGTGCCAGCAGTTTAGGAAGTATCCCCTATGGCTACACCTTC.

This clonotype came up a few times. V usage is TRBV19 and J usage is TRBJ1-5, with D uncertain. CDR3 length: 13 amino acids. The ends were cut back, 3 bases at V and 7 bases at J, with 10 bases in the middle. Germline V gene lookup returns CDR1 LNHDA and CDR2 SQIVND (reference sequence). The CDR3 coding sequence is TGTGCCAGTAGTATGGGCGGAGGCCAGCCCCAGCATTTT. Protein sequence: CASSMGGGQPQHF. The full variable domain, rest sourced from reference TRBV19 and TRBJ1-5, is DGGITQSPKYLFRKEGQNVTLSCEQNLNHDAMYWYRQDPGQGLRLIYYSQIVNDFQKGDIAEGYSVSREKKESFPLTVTSAQKNPTAFYLCASSMGGGQPQHFGDGTRLSIL.

This chain links TRBV5-1 with TRBJ2-7; 11 positions match TRBD1. Matching the DNA end better, TRBJ2-5 makes the J call doubtful. Per germline, CDR1 SGHRS and CDR2 YFSETQ. CDR3 size: 14 residues. CDR3 nucleotides: TGCGCCAGCAGCCACGGACAGGGGGCTGAGACCCAGTACTTC. Protein: CASSHGQGAETQYF.

This chain uses TRBV7-9 with TRBJ1-1, with 8 positions matching TRBD1. Per the germline V gene, CDR1 is SEHNR and CDR2 is FQNEAQ (reference sequence). Germline trimming cut 2 bases from V and 4 bases from J; bases unmatched to any gene: 3. The CDR3 is 14 amino acids. The CDR3 loop is CASSLQGAGTEAFF. DNA of the CDR3: TGTGCCAGCAGCTTACAGGGGGCGGGCACTGAAGCTTTCTTT. The variable domain in full, with the rest retrieved from reference TRBV7-9 and TRBJ1-1, is DTGVSQNPRHKITKRGQNVTFRCDPISEHNRLYWYRQTLGQGPEFLTYFQNEAQLEKSRLLSDRFSAERPKGSFSTLEIQRTEQGDSAMYLCASSLQGAGTEAFFGQGTRLTVV.